These T cell receptor beta chains were read from a single sample in a study of shared clonotypes between healthy human individuals. The method was immunoSEQ multiplex PCR; TCRdb's version includes in-frame clones alone and lacks a portion of them. Of about 1.5 million clones in the sample, approximately 98% are singletons; the top ten hold about 0.42%. The sample consisted of naive CD4+ T cells sorted from blood. These receptors all stem from a young man in good health. Both conserved end residues are part of each CDR3. The order of the fields is D gene, J gene, V gene, clone size, CDR3 DNA, CDR3 protein. D genes are given only for firm matches. Clone size is not always given. Where it is, it says once, few, many or a class for expanded clones.

D: TRBD1
J: TRBJ1-1
V: TRBV5-6
size: .
DNA: TGTGCCAGCAGCTTGTACCTCAAGGACAGGGATAGTGAAGCTTTCTTT
CDR3: CASSLYLKDRDSEAFF

D: .
J: TRBJ1-1
V: TRBV7-2
size: .
DNA: TGTGCCAGCCTGCTCTCACGGGGTCTGAACACTGAAGCTTTCTTT
CDR3: CASLLSRGLNTEAFF

D: .
J: TRBJ2-2
V: TRBV9
size: .
DNA: TGTGCCAGCAGCGTAGTATCCACCGGGGAGCTGTTTTTT
CDR3: CASSVVSTGELFF

D: TRBD1
J: TRBJ2-7
V: TRBV23-1
size: .
DNA: TGCGCCAGCAGTCAACCCGAGGGGGCCCACACGGAGCAGTACTTC
CDR3: CASSQPEGAHTEQYF

D: .
J: TRBJ2-1
V: TRBV13
size: .
DNA: TGTGCCAGCAGCTTAGGTCAGGACTCCTACAATGAGCAGTTCTTC
CDR3: CASSLGQDSYNEQFF

D: TRBD1
J: TRBJ2-5
V: TRBV7-2
size: .
DNA: TGTGCCAGCAGCTTAGTAGGGACAGCTCTGGGGGAGACCCAGTACTTC
CDR3: CASSLVGTALGETQYF

D: .
J: TRBJ2-2
V: TRBV20-1
size: .
DNA: TGCAGTGTCTGGACCGGGGAGCTGTTTTTT
CDR3: CSVWTGELFF

D: TRBD2
J: TRBJ2-1
V: TRBV4-3
size: .
DNA: TGCGCCAGCAGCCGAGAACCGGGACTAGCGAATGAGCAGTTCTTC
CDR3: CASSREPGLANEQFF

D: .
J: TRBJ1-5
V: TRBV28
size: .
DNA: TGTGCCAGCAGTTTCCCCACCCCGGATCCGATTAGCAATCAGCCCCAGCATTTT
CDR3: CASSFPTPDPISNQPQHF

D: .
J: TRBJ2-5
V: TRBV6-4
size: once
DNA: TGTGCCAGCACCTTTGGGTGTACTGACTTTTGGCTTACCTTGGAGACCCAGTACTTC
CDR3: CASTFGCTDFWLTLETQYF

D: TRBD1
J: TRBJ1-1
V: TRBV25-1
size: .
DNA: TGTGCCAGCAGTGAAACGGGTGGGACAGGGTATAACTTT
CDR3: CASSETGGTGYNF

D: TRBD2
J: TRBJ2-5
V: TRBV28
size: .
DNA: TGTGCCAGCAGCCCACTAGCGGGGTCCGGGCGGGCCCAGTACTTC
CDR3: CASSPLAGSGRAQYF

D: TRBD1
J: TRBJ1-5
V: TRBV18
size: once
DNA: TGTGCCAGCTCAGCGATCCGGACAGGGGATAGCAATCAGCCCCAGCATTTT
CDR3: CASSAIRTGDSNQPQHF

D: TRBD1
J: TRBJ2-7
V: TRBV6-1
size: .
DNA: TGTGCCAGCAGTGAATGGGACAGGGGGTACGAGCAGTACTTC
CDR3: CASSEWDRGYEQYF

D: TRBD1
J: TRBJ2-7
V: TRBV7-8
size: .
DNA: TGTGCCAGCAGCCGGGACAGGGCGTACGAGCAGTACTTC
CDR3: CASSRDRAYEQYF

D: .
J: TRBJ2-1
V: TRBV5-1
size: .
DNA: TGCGCCAGCAGCAGACTAGTTCAAGAGCAGTTCTTC
CDR3: CASSRLVQEQFF

D: .
J: TRBJ1-4
V: TRBV5-1
size: .
DNA: TGCGCCAGGTTAACACACGAAACAATCCCTAATGAAAAACTGTTTTTT
CDR3: CARLTHETIPNEKLFF

D: TRBD2
J: TRBJ2-1
V: TRBV14
size: .
DNA: TGTGCCAGCAGCCTCACCAGCTTCAGCGGGAGGGCCAACACACTCTTC
CDR3: CASSLTSFSGRANTLF

D: .
J: TRBJ2-7
V: TRBV9
size: .
DNA: TGTGCCAGCAGCGTAGGCGTTCCAGGGTACGAGCAGTACTTC
CDR3: CASSVGVPGYEQYF

D: .
J: TRBJ1-1
V: TRBV29-1
size: once
DNA: TGCAGCGTTGATAGAGCACAGAACACTGAAGCTTTCTTT
CDR3: CSVDRAQNTEAFF

D: .
J: TRBJ2-3
V: TRBV5-1
size: .
DNA: TGCGCCAGCAGCTTGGTGGGCAGCCTAAGCACAGATACGCAGTATTTT
CDR3: CASSLVGSLSTDTQYF

D: .
J: TRBJ1-5
V: TRBV28
size: .
DNA: TGTGCCAGCAGTCTCCCCGGGGGCCGCCAGCAGCCCCAGCATTTT
CDR3: CASSLPGGRQQPQHF

D: TRBD1
J: TRBJ2-6
V: TRBV5-1
size: .
DNA: TGCGCCAGCAGCTTGACAGGGGGCGTGGCTGGGGCCAACGTCCTGACTTTC
CDR3: CASSLTGGVAGANVLTF

D: TRBD2
J: TRBJ2-1
V: TRBV5-1
size: .
DNA: TGCGCCAGCAGCTTGGCCCCGGGTAGCGGGAGCCTTTACAATGAGCAGTTCTTC
CDR3: CASSLAPGSGSLYNEQFF

D: TRBD2
J: TRBJ2-1
V: TRBV7-9
size: .
DNA: TGTGCCAGCAGCTTAGGTGGACTAGCGGGAATAAATGAGCAGTTCTTC
CDR3: CASSLGGLAGINEQFF

D: .
J: TRBJ1-1
V: TRBV28
size: .
DNA: TGTGCCAGCAGTTTACCCGGAAGCATGAACACTGAAGCTTTCTTT
CDR3: CASSLPGSMNTEAFF

D: .
J: TRBJ1-1
V: TRBV5-1
size: .
DNA: TGCGCCAGCAGTGCAGGACTTGGCACTGAAGCTTTCTTT
CDR3: CASSAGLGTEAFF

D: .
J: TRBJ2-7
V: TRBV5-6
size: .
DNA: TGTGCCAGCAGCTCGGGGGTGCAGCCCTACGAGCAGTACTTC
CDR3: CASSSGVQPYEQYF

D: .
J: TRBJ2-5
V: TRBV5-4
size: .
DNA: TGTGCCAGCAGCTTCTCCGATGGAGAGACCCAGTACTTC
CDR3: CASSFSDGETQYF

D: TRBD1
J: TRBJ1-1
V: TRBV10-2
size: .
DNA: TGCGCCAGCAGTGACGGGCAGGGGGTTGCTTTCTTT
CDR3: CASSDGQGVAFF

D: .
J: TRBJ1-1
V: TRBV18
size: .
DNA: TGTGCCAGCTCACCCTTACATTTGAACACTGAAGCTTTCTTT
CDR3: CASSPLHLNTEAFF

D: .
J: TRBJ2-7
V: TRBV30
size: .
DNA: TGTGCCTGGAGTGTACGTCCGTACGAGCAGTACTTC
CDR3: CAWSVRPYEQYF

D: .
J: TRBJ1-1
V: TRBV29-1
size: .
DNA: TGCAGCGTTGAACACGGAAACACTGAAGCTTTCTTT
CDR3: CSVEHGNTEAFF

D: .
J: TRBJ2-6
V: TRBV5-4
size: .
DNA: TGTGCCAGCAGCTCCCCAACGGACTATCCTGGGGCCAACGTCCTGACTTTC
CDR3: CASSSPTDYPGANVLTF

D: .
J: TRBJ2-2
V: TRBV7-8
size: .
DNA: TGTGCCAGCAGCATCGCGGCAGGGGACACCGGGGAGCTGTTTTTT
CDR3: CASSIAAGDTGELFF

D: .
J: TRBJ2-5
V: TRBV7-9
size: .
DNA: TGTGCCAGCAGCTATTTGAGGGGGGGGCACCAGTACTTC
CDR3: CASSYLRGGHQYF

D: TRBD2
J: TRBJ2-7
V: TRBV7-2
size: .
DNA: TGTGCCAGCAGCCGGCGTTCCAGCGGGAGCTACGAGCAGTACTTC
CDR3: CASSRRSSGSYEQYF

D: .
J: TRBJ2-3
V: TRBV6-1
size: .
DNA: TGTGCCAGCACGATGGGAGGTACGCAGTATTTT
CDR3: CASTMGGTQYF

D: .
J: TRBJ2-7
V: TRBV5-1
size: .
DNA: TGCGCCAGCAGCCCGACTCCCGGACGGGACGCCATGAAGCAGTACTTC
CDR3: CASSPTPGRDAMKQYF

D: TRBD1
J: TRBJ2-5
V: TRBV29-1
size: .
DNA: TGCAGCGTGGGGGCGGCAGGGGGAGAGACCCAGTACTTC
CDR3: CSVGAAGGETQYF

D: .
J: TRBJ2-1
V: TRBV5-1
size: .
DNA: TGCGCCAGCAGCTTGAGAAGCGAGACACAGTACAATGAGCAGTTCTTC
CDR3: CASSLRSETQYNEQFF